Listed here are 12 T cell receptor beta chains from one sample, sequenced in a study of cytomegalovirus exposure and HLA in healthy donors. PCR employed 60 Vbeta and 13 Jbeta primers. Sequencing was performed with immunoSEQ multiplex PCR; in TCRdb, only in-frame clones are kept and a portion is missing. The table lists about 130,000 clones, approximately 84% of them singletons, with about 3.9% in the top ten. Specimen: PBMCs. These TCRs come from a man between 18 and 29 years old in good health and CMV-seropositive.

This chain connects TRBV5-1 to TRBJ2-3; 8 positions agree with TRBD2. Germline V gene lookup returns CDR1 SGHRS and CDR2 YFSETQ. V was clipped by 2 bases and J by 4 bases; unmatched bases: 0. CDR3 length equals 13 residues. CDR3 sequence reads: CASSLLAADTQYF. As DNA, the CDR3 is TGCGCCAGCAGCTTACTAGCGGCAGATACGCAGTATTTT.

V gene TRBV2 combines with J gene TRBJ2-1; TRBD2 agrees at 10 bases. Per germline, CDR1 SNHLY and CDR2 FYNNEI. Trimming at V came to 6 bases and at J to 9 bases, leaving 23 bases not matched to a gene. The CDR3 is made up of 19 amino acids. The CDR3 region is CASSDNRGTSAPLKSEQFF. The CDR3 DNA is TGTGCCAGCAGCGATAACAGGGGGACTAGCGCGCCCCTGAAGAGTGAGCAGTTCTTC.

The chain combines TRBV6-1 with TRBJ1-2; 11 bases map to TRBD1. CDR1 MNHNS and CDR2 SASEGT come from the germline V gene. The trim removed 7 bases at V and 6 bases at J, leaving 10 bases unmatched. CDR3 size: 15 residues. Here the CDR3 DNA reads TGTGCCAGCACGCGGGGGACAGGGGGGCTAGATGGCTACACCTTC. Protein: CASTRGTGGLDGYTF.

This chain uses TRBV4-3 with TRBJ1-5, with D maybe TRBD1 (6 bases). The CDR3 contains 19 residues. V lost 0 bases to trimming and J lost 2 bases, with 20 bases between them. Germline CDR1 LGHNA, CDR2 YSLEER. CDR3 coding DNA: TGCGCCAGCAGCCAAGACGCCAGGGGAGGGTCTGTCGGCAATCAGCCCCAGCATTTT. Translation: CASSQDARGGSVGNQPQHF.

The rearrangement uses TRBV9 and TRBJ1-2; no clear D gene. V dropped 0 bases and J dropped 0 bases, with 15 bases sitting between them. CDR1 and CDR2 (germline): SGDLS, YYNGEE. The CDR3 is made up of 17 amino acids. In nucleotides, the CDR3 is TGTGCCAGCAGCGTAGGTTTTGGGAGTGCGGCTAACTATGGCTACACCTTC. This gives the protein CASSVGFGSAANYGYTF.

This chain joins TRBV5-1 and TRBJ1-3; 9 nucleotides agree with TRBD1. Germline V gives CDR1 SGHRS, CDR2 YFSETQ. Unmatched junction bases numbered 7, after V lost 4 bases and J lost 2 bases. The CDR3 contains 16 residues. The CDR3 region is CASSRSGTGTGNTIYF. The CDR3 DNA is TGCGCCAGCAGCAGATCCGGGACAGGGACTGGAAACACCATATATTTT.

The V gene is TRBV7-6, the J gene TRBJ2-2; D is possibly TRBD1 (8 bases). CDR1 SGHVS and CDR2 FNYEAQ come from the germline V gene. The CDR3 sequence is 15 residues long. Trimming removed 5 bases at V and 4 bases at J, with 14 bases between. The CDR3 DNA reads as TGTGCCAGCAGCGCGCACAGGGGGGGCACCGGGGAGCTGTTTTTT. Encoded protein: CASSAHRGGTGELFF.

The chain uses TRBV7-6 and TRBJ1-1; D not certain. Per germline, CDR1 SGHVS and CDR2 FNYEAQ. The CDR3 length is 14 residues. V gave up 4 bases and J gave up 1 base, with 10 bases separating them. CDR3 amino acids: CASSYTDSNTEAFF. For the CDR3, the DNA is TGTGCCAGCAGCTACACCGACTCGAACACTGAAGCTTTCTTT.

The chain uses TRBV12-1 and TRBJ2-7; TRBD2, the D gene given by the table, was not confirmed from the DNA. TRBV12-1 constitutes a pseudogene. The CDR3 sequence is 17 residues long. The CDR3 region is CASSFASGLAKTYEQYF. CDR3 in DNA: TGTGCCAGCAGCTTCGCATCGGGACTAGCGAAGACCTACGAGCAGTACTTC.

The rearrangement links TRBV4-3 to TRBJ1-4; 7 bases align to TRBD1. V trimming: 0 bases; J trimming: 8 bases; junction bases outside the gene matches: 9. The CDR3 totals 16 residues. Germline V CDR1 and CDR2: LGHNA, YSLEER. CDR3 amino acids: CASSQERGQLGEKLFF. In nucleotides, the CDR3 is TGCGCCAGCAGCCAAGAGAGGGGGCAGTTGGGGGAAAAACTGTTTTTT.

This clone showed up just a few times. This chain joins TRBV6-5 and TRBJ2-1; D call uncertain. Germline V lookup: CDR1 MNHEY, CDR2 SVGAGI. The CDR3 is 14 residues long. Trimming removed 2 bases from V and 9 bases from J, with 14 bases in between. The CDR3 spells CASSYTRFAGEQFF. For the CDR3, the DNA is TGTGCCAGCAGTTACACGAGATTTGCCGGTGAGCAGTTCTTC.

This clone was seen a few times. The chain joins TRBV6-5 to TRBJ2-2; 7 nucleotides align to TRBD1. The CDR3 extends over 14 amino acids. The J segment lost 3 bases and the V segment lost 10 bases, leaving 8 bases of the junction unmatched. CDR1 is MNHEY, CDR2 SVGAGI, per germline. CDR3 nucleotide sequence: TGTGCCACCTCCCCCGGGACAGACACCGGGGAGCTGTTTTTT. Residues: CATSPGTDTGELFF.